The sample holds a few counts of the clone carrying this TCR beta chain. These data originate in a study of human T cells and chemical hapten exposure. Individual cDNA molecules (in the library) carried attached unique molecular identifiers. MiXCR, run by TCRdb on the RACE reads, gives a single entry per CDR3 protein. The sample has some 120,000 distinct CDR3 sequences, 9% to 10% seen once. Time point described: healthy volunteer bleed at 2 weeks. Unfractionated whole blood was the source from which total RNA was extracted. CDR3 length: 16 amino acids. With 6 bases clipped from V and 4 bases from J, the junction kept 12 bases outside the gene matches. Germline-derived CDR1 and CDR2 are LGHNT and FRNRAP.

Sequencing was done on a sample of whole blood. The clonotype was recovered from a male donor in good health. Some clones in this sample may be carry-over from other donors' samples. The V and J genes are TRBV12-5 and TRBJ2-5, with TRBD2 matching over 9 bases. Here the CDR3 reads CASGPTSGWMRETQYF. The CDR3 DNA is TGTGCTAGTGGCCCTACTAGCGGGTGGATGAGAGAGACCCAGTACTTC.